One and the same sample provided the 29 T cell receptor beta chains below, sequenced in a study of T cells in Graves' hyperthyroidism and ophthalmopathy. TCR beta CDR3 region amplification was performed from RNA transcripts. TCR CDR3 regions were first amplified by RT-PCR with HTBI primers. Using its own MiXCR run on the multiplex PCR reads, TCRdb lists one record per CDR3 protein. Of around 450,000 distinct CDR3 sequences detected, about 13% appear once; the ten largest clones hold approximately 5.3%. Input material: blood. These receptors all come from a woman aged 18-35 years with Graves' hyperthyroidism.

The rearrangement joins TRBV30 to TRBJ1-6; tentatively, D is TRBD1 (5 bases). The CDR3 spans 15 residues. Trimming stripped 0 bases from V and 5 bases from J, with 11 bases between. Germline assignment: CDR1 GTSNPN and CDR2 SVGIG (reference sequence). Here the CDR3 reads CAWSVPGTHNSPLHF. The CDR3 DNA reads as TGTGCCTGGAGTGTACCAGGGACCCATAATTCACCCCTCCACTTT.

This clonotype was seen at least ten times. The chain carries TRBV15 and TRBJ1-1, with a tentative D call TRBD1 (5 bases). The germline gives CDR1 LNHNV, CDR2 YYDKDF (reference sequence). Trimming cost V 4 bases and J 0 bases, with 12 bases left between them. This CDR3 region has 15 residues. CDR3 amino acids: CATSTSTGLNTEAFF. CDR3 bases: TGTGCCACCAGCACCTCCACGGGGCTGAACACTGAAGCTTTCTTT.

This clonotype was counted ten times or more. V usage is TRBV10-3 and J usage is TRBJ1-4, with D possibly matching TRBD1 (5 bases). Germline lookup yields CDR1 ENHRY and CDR2 SYGVKD. This CDR3 has 14 residues. V was pared by 5 bases and J by 8 bases, with 15 bases between. The CDR3: CAISNEQKGEKLFF. In DNA form, the CDR3 reads TGTGCCATCAGTAACGAGCAGAAGGGGGAAAAACTGTTTTTT.

This clonotype came up many times. This chain uses TRBV11-2 with TRBJ2-1; no firm D call. This CDR3 has 16 amino acids. Germline V gene lookup returns CDR1 SGHAT and CDR2 FQNNGV. V lost 0 bases, J lost 5 bases, and 14 bases lay in between. CDR3 residues: CASSLESGVINNEQFF. CDR3 coding DNA: TGTGCCAGCAGCTTAGAATCGGGTGTAATAAACAATGAGCAGTTCTTC.

This clonotype was counted at least ten times. The rearrangement uses TRBV12-3 or TRBV12-4 and TRBJ2-7; 9 bases match TRBD2. The CDR3 spans 13 residues. The CDR3 coding sequence is TGTGCTAGTAGCGGGAGTGGGGCCTACGAGCAGTACTTC. The encoded protein is CASSGSGAYEQYF.

This clonotype showed up many times. The rearrangement uses TRBV12-3 or TRBV12-4 and TRBJ2-1; 9 bases match TRBD1. This CDR3 is built from 16 residues. Trimming cost V 3 bases and J 4 bases; bases outside gene matches: 7. CDR3 sequence reads: CASSLTLGTGYNEQFF. The CDR3 DNA reads TGTGCCAGCAGTTTGACCCTCGGGACAGGGTACAATGAGCAGTTCTTC.

This clonotype was counted at least ten times. The chain links TRBV3-1 to TRBJ1-4; no reliable D call. This CDR3 has 15 residues. CDR1 and CDR2 (germline): LGHDT, YNNKEL (reference sequence). Trimming left V 1 base short and J 0 bases short, with 6 bases between. CDR3 in amino acids: CASSQGPATNEKLFF. The CDR3 DNA reads as TGTGCCAGCAGCCAAGGACCTGCAACTAATGAAAAACTGTTTTTT.

This clonotype appeared many times. V is TRBV11-1 and J is TRBJ2-5; tentatively, D is TRBD1 (6 bases). This CDR3 spans 15 amino acids. CDR1 is SGHAT and CDR2 is FQDESV in the germline V gene (reference sequence). V dropped 2 bases and J dropped 5 bases, with 15 bases sitting between them. The CDR3 sequence is CASSLTGQSGETQYF. CDR3 sequence (DNA): TGTGCCAGCAGCTTAACTGGACAGAGCGGTGAGACCCAGTACTTC.

This clonotype came up many times. This chain links TRBV6-6 with TRBJ1-5; tentatively, D is TRBD1 (5 bases). V was trimmed by 2 bases and J by 4 bases, leaving 9 bases between them. The V gene's germline CDR1 is MNHNY and CDR2 SVGAGI (reference sequence). The CDR3 is 14 residues long. The CDR3 DNA is TGTGCCAGCAGTTACGAGTGGGGGAATCAGCCCCAGCATTTT. Translating it yields CASSYEWGNQPQHF.

The rearrangement links TRBV29-1 to TRBJ1-1, with a possible D match to TRBD1 (5 bases). Germline CDR1 is SQVTM and CDR2 is ANQGSEA. Trimming left V 4 bases short and J 0 bases short, with 9 bases between. The CDR3 loop spans 13 amino acids. The CDR3 region has the DNA TGCAGCGTTGCGAACAGGATGAACACTGAAGCTTTCTTT. This sequence encodes CSVANRMNTEAFF.

This clonotype was seen a handful of times. CDR3 nucleotides: TGTGCCAGCAGCTTAAGAGGACAGCTAAATGAAAAACTGTTTTTT. Translating gives CASSLRGQLNEKLFF. The chain carries TRBV11-2 and TRBJ1-4; D perhaps matches TRBD1 (6 bases). Germline CDR1 is SGHAT and CDR2 is FQNNGV. The CDR3 sequence is 15 residues long. Between the trimmed V and J ends, which lost 2 bases and 5 bases, there was a span of 12 bases.

This clonotype was counted at least ten times. The chain recombines TRBV12-3 or TRBV12-4 with TRBJ1-1; D remains unclear. Deletions cut 1 base from V and 10 bases from J, with 16 bases between. The CDR3 covers 14 residues. CDR3 DNA: TGTGCCAGCAGTTTAGTATGGGCCGCGGTAGGAGCTTTCTTT. Its translation is CASSLVWAAVGAFF.

This clonotype has more than one count but fewer than ten. V and J are TRBV6-5 and TRBJ2-7; TRBD2 might be the D (6 bases). The CDR3 sequence is 15 residues long. The V and J ends lost 1 base and 3 bases respectively, with 13 bases between them. CDR1 and CDR2 (germline): MNHEY, SVGAGI. The DNA of the CDR3 is TGTGCCAGCAGTTACTGGAGGGGCTCCTTCTACGAGCAGTACTTC. Protein sequence: CASSYWRGSFYEQYF.

This clonotype appeared many times. The gene calls are TRBV7-2 and TRBJ2-1; unclear D gene. CDR3 length: 14 residues. Trimming pared 5 bases from V and 9 bases from J, leaving 17 bases between. Germline-derived CDR1 and CDR2 are SGHTA and FQGNSA. This CDR3 is CASSKDRALVEQFF. DNA for the CDR3: TGTGCCAGCAGCAAGGACCGGGCACTGGTTGAGCAGTTCTTC.

This clonotype was seen at least ten times. The rearrangement links TRBV12-3 or TRBV12-4 to TRBJ2-2, with 8 bases that match TRBD1. This CDR3 has 15 residues. V lost 5 bases, J lost 5 bases, and 7 bases stayed unmatched. The CDR3 DNA reads TGTGCCAGCAGTGGACAGGGCCGTGGGACCGGGGAGCTGTTTTTT. Translated, it gives CASSGQGRGTGELFF.

This clonotype was counted many times. The chain is built from TRBV11-2 and TRBJ2-3, with D perhaps being TRBD1 or TRBD2 (5 bases each). V was shortened by 1 base and J by 4 bases, with 15 bases between the two germline ends. The V gene's germline CDR1 is SGHAT and CDR2 FQNNGV. This CDR3 contains 16 residues. CDR3 coding DNA: TGTGCCAGCAGCTTAGTTGCGAGCGAGGGGCCAGATACGCAGTATTTT. It codes for CASSLVASEGPDTQYF.

This clonotype was recorded many times. The chain links TRBV27 to TRBJ2-5; maybe TRBD1 (6 bases). The CDR3 runs 15 residues. Germline values: CDR1 MNHEY, CDR2 SMNVEV (reference sequence). V lost 4 bases and J 0 bases, leaving 12 bases between the germline ends. This chain's CDR3 is CASSSGTLYQETQYF. CDR3 in DNA: TGTGCCAGCAGTTCCGGGACACTGTACCAAGAGACCCAGTACTTC.

Ten or more counts support this clonotype. The rearrangement uses TRBV4-1 and TRBJ2-3, with D possibly being TRBD2 (6 bases). The germline gives CDR1 MGHRA, CDR2 YSYEKL. This CDR3 contains 17 residues. Trimming stripped 1 base from V and 0 bases from J, with 14 bases between. The DNA for the CDR3 is TGCGCCAGCAGCCAAGGCGCTAGCGAATCTAGCACAGATACGCAGTATTTT. Protein: CASSQGASESSTDTQYF.

The rearrangement joins TRBV6-5 to TRBJ2-7; 14 nucleotides agree with TRBD2. V gave up 2 bases and J gave up 7 bases; unmatched junction bases: 13. This CDR3 has 18 residues. Germline V CDR1 and CDR2: MNHEY, SVGAGI. The CDR3 DNA sequence: TGTGCCAGCAGTTACGGGACTAGCGGGAGAGGATTATTGGGGGAGCAGTACTTC. Translation gives CASSYGTSGRGLLGEQYF.

This clonotype showed up many times. This chain uses TRBV5-1 with TRBJ2-3; 8 nucleotides match TRBD1. CDR1 is SGHRS, CDR2 YFSETQ, per germline. V shed 3 bases and J 5 bases; nucleotides not matched to a gene: 8. The CDR3 spans 15 residues. The CDR3 sequence: CASSYDRGSIDTQYF. CDR3 DNA sequence: TGCGCCAGCAGCTACGACAGGGGAAGTATAGATACGCAGTATTTT.

Ten or more counts support this clonotype. The chain's CDR3 is CASGEGNSYNEQFF. Written as DNA, the CDR3 is TGTGCCAGCGGAGAGGGGAACTCCTACAATGAGCAGTTCTTC. J is TRBJ2-1 and V is TRBV3-1; D is tentatively TRBD1 or TRBD2 (5 bases each). CDR3 length equals 14 residues. V was clipped by 8 bases and J by 0 bases, with 11 bases between them. Germline lookup yields CDR1 LGHDT and CDR2 YNNKEL (reference sequence).

There are a few counts of this clonotype. V and J are TRBV5-5 and TRBJ2-1, with TRBD2 identical over 11 bases. Germline CDR1 SGHKS, CDR2 YYEKEE (reference sequence). The CDR3 spans 18 residues. J gave up 3 bases and V 9 bases, and 17 bases lay outside the gene matches. The CDR3 region is CANISSGDLAGGYNEQFF. The CDR3, as DNA: TGTGCCAACATCTCCTCAGGGGACCTAGCGGGAGGCTACAATGAGCAGTTCTTC.

This clonotype was counted ten times or more. The rearrangement uses TRBV11-1 and TRBJ2-1, with 11 positions matching TRBD2. Germline CDR1 and CDR2: SGHAT and FQDESV (reference sequence). The V and J ends lost 1 base and 5 bases, in that order; junction bases with no gene match: 4. The CDR3 covers 16 residues. The CDR3 region is CASSLVTSGTHNEQFF. In nucleotides, the CDR3 is TGTGCCAGCAGCTTAGTGACTAGCGGGACTCACAATGAGCAGTTCTTC.

The chain recombines TRBV9 with TRBJ1-1; 8 bases agree with TRBD1. J was trimmed by 4 bases and V by 2 bases; bases with no gene match: 4. Germline CDR1 and CDR2: SGDLS and YYNGEE. This CDR3 is built from 14 residues. CDR3 region: CASSVDRGGTEAFF. The DNA for the CDR3 is TGTGCCAGCAGCGTCGACAGGGGTGGCACTGAAGCTTTCTTT.

This clonotype was counted ten times or more. The CDR3 nucleotides are TGCGCCAGCAGATTGACGGATTCATCCTACGAGCAGTACTTC. It is translated as CASRLTDSSYEQYF. The rearrangement joins TRBV5-1 to TRBJ2-7; no definite D call. The CDR3 runs 14 residues. V lost 5 bases, J lost 1 base, and 13 bases lay in between. The germline V gene encodes CDR1 SGHRS and CDR2 YFSETQ. The whole variable domain, filled in from reference TRBV5-1 and TRBJ2-7, reads KAGVTQTPRYLIKTRGQQVTLSCSPISGHRSVSWYQQTPGQGLQFLFEYFSETQRNKGNFPGRFSGRQFSNSRSEMNVSTLELGDSALYLCASRLTDSSYEQYFGPGTRLTVT.

The chain is built from TRBV13 and TRBJ2-1; TRBD2 matches at 13 bases. Looked up from germline, CDR1 is PRHDT and CDR2 is FYEKMQ (reference sequence). Germline trimming cut 3 bases from V and 9 bases from J; bases unmatched to any gene: 2. This CDR3 is 14 amino acids long. The CDR3: CASSLRTSGSEQFF. CDR3 nucleotide sequence: TGTGCCAGCAGCTTGAGGACTAGCGGGAGTGAGCAGTTCTTC.

This clonotype was found many times. This chain connects TRBV5-5 to TRBJ2-3; 7 bases fit TRBD2. This CDR3 has 15 amino acids. The germline CDR1 and CDR2 sequences are SGHKS and YYEKEE (reference sequence). Unmatched junction bases numbered 4, after V lost 3 bases and J lost 0 bases. The CDR3: CASSSSGFSTDTQYF. DNA for the CDR3: TGTGCCAGCAGCTCTAGCGGATTTAGCACAGATACGCAGTATTTT.

This clonotype has only a few counts. The genes are TRBV7-9 and TRBJ2-4; weak D call: TRBD1 (6 bases). The CDR3 extends over 13 amino acids. Germline V CDR1 and CDR2: SEHNR, FQNEAQ (reference sequence). V was trimmed by 1 base and J by 6 bases, leaving 7 bases between them. The CDR3 region is CASSLGQANIQYF. The CDR3 coding sequence is TGTGCCAGCAGCTTAGGACAGGCAAACATTCAGTACTTC.

This clonotype was detected ten times or more. The CDR3 DNA is TGCAGTGCTAGATCCCCCTCGAACTCCTACAATGAGCAGTTCTTC. This encodes CSARSPSNSYNEQFF. This chain joins TRBV20-1 and TRBJ2-1; D call uncertain. The CDR3 runs 15 residues. V was pared by 2 bases and J by 0 bases, with 11 bases between. The germline V gene encodes CDR1 DFQATT and CDR2 SNEGSKA (reference sequence).